Listed here are 3 T cell receptor beta chains from one sample, sequenced in a study of blood T cell repertoires in COVID-19. Generated by immunoSEQ multiplex PCR, the TCRdb table keeps only in-frame clones and is missing some. The sample lists approximately 210,000 clones, approximately 77% seen once, with 3.6% in the top ten. Sequences were obtained from peripheral blood. The receptors were gathered from an elderly woman with acute or convalescent COVID-19.

V gene TRBV3-1 (or the pseudogene TRBV3-2) combines with J gene TRBJ1-4; 10 nucleotides align to TRBD1. The J segment lost 2 bases and the V segment lost 4 bases, leaving 1 base of the junction unmatched. The CDR3 runs 15 residues. From germline, CDR1 is LGHDT and CDR2 YNNKEL (reference sequence). The CDR3, as DNA: TGTGCCAGCAGCCCGACAGGGGGCACTAATGAAAAACTGTTTTTT. It codes for CASSPTGGTNEKLFF.

The chain uses TRBV14 and TRBJ2-2, with 7 bases lining up with TRBD1. CDR3 length: 13 residues. Losses at the gene ends were 9 bases for V and 6 bases for J; bases not matched to a gene: 7. Germline assignment: CDR1 SGHDN and CDR2 FVKESK. The CDR3 reads CASKTGKAGELFF. CDR3 DNA: TGTGCCAGTAAGACAGGGAAGGCCGGGGAGCTGTTTTTT.

This chain links TRBV7-2 with TRBJ1-1; unclear D gene. This CDR3 region has 16 residues. The germline V gene has CDR1 SGHTA and CDR2 FQGNSA. Between the trimmed V and J ends, which lost 5 bases and 5 bases, there was a span of 21 bases. CDR3 sequence reads: CASSGHQTETRTEAFF. The CDR3, as DNA: TGTGCCAGCAGCGGCCATCAGACCGAGACAAGAACTGAAGCTTTCTTT. The whole variable domain, remainder taken from reference TRBV7-2 and TRBJ1-1, is GAGVSQSPSNKVTEKGKDVELRCDPISGHTALYWYRQSLGQGLEFLIYFQGNSAPDKSGLPSDRFSAERTGGSVSTLTIQRTQQEDSAVYLCASSGHQTETRTEAFFGQGTRLTVV.